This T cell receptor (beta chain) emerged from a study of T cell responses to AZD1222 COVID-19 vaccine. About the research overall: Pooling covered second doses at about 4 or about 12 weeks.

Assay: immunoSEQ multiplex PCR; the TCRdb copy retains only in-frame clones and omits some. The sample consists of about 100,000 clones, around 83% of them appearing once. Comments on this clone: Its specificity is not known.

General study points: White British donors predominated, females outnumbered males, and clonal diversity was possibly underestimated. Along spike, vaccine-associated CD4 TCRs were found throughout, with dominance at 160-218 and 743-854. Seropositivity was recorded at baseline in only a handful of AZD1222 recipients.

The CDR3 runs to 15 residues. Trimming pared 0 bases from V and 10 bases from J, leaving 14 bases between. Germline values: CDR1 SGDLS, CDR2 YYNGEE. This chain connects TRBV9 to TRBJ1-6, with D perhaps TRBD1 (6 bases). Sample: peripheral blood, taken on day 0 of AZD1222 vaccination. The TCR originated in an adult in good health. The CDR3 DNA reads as TGTGCCAGCAGCGTAGATCAGGGGATAAGGTCACCCCTCCACTTT. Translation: CASSVDQGIRSPLHF.